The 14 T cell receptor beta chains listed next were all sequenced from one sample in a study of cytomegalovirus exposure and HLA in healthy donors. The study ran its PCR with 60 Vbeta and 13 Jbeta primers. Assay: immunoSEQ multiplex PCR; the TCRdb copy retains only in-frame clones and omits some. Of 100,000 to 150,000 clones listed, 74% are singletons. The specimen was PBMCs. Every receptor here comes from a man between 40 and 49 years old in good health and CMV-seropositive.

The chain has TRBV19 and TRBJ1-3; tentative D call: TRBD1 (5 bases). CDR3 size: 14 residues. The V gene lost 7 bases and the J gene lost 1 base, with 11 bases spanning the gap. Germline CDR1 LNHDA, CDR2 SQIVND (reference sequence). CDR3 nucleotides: TGTGCCAGTACTGAGACAGTTTCTGGAAACACCATATATTTT. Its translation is CASTETVSGNTIYF.

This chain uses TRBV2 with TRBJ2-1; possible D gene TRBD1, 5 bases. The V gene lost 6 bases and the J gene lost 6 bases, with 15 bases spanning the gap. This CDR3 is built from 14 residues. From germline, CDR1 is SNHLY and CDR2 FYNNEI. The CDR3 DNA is TGTGCCAGCAGAGGGGCAGGTGACTCCAATGAGCAGTTCTTC. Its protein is CASRGAGDSNEQFF.

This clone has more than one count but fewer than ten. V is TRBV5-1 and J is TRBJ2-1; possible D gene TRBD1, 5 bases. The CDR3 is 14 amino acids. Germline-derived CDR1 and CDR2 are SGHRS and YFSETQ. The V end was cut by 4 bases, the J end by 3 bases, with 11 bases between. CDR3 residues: CASSLQDSYNEQFF. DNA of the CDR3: TGCGCCAGCAGCCTCCAAGACAGCTACAATGAGCAGTTCTTC.

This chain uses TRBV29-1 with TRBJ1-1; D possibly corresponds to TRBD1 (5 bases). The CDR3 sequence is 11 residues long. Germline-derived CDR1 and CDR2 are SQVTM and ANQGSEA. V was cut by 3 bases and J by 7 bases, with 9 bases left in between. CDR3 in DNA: TGCAGCGTTGAGCGGGGGTTTGAAGCTTTCTTT. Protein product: CSVERGFEAFF.

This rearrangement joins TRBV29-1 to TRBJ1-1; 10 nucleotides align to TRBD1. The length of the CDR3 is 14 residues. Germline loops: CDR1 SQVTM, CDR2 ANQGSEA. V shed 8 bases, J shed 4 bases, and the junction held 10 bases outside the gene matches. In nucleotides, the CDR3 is TGCAGCACATTAGGGGGGACAGGGGTCACTGAAGCTTTCTTT. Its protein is CSTLGGTGVTEAFF.

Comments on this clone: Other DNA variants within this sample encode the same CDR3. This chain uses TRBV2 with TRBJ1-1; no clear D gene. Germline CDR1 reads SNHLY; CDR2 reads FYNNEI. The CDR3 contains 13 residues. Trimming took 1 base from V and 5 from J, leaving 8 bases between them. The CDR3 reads CASSEGGGTEAFF. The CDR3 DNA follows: TGTGCCAGCAGTGAAGGTGGCGGGACTGAAGCTTTCTTT.

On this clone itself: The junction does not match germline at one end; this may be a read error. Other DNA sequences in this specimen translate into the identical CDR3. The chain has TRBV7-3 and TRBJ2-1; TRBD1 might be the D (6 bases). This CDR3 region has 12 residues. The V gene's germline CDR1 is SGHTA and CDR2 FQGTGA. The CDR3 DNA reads TGCGCCAGCAGCTTAAACAGGGATGAGCAGTTCTTC. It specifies CASSLNRDEQFF. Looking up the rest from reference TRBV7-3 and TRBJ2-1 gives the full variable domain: GAGVSQTPSNKVTEKGKYVELRCDPISGHTALYWYRQSLGQGPEFLIYFQGTGAADDSGLPNDRFFAVRPEGSVSTLKIQRTERGDSAVYLCASSLNRDEQFFGPGTRLTVL.

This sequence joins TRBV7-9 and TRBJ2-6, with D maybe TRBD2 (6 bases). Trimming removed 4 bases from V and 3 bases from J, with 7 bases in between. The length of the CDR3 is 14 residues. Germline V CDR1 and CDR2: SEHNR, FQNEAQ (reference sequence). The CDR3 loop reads CASSWEVGANVLTF. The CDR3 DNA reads TGTGCCAGCAGCTGGGAGGTTGGGGCCAACGTCCTGACTTTC.

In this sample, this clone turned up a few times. CDR3 coding DNA: TGCAGCGTTTTCGGGGGCACTGAAGCTTTCTTT. The encoded protein is CSVFGGTEAFF. The chain combines TRBV29-1 with TRBJ1-1, with D maybe TRBD1 (5 bases). Trimming pared 5 bases from V and 4 bases from J, leaving 8 bases between. The CDR3 length is 11 residues. Germline V lookup: CDR1 SQVTM, CDR2 ANQGSEA.

CDR3 residues: CASRRTGPNEQFF. CDR3 nucleotides: TGTGCCAGTCGAAGGACAGGACCCAATGAGCAGTTCTTC. The V gene is TRBV19, the J gene TRBJ2-1; 7 bases match TRBD1. This CDR3 is 13 amino acids long. Germline loops: CDR1 LNHDA, CDR2 SQIVND (reference sequence). V shed 8 bases and J 6 bases; nucleotides not matched to a gene: 7. Filled out from reference TRBV19 and TRBJ2-1, the complete variable domain reads DGGITQSPKYLFRKEGQNVTLSCEQNLNHDAMYWYRQDPGQGLRLIYYSQIVNDFQKGDIAEGYSVSREKKESFPLTVTSAQKNPTAFYLCASRRTGPNEQFFGPGTRLTVL.

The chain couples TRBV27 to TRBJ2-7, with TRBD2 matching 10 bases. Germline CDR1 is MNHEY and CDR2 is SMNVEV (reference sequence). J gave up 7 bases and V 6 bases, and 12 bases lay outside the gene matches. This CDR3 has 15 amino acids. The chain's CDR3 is CASSRPGLAAGEQYF. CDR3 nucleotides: TGTGCCAGCAGCCGACCTGGACTAGCGGCCGGGGAGCAGTACTTC.

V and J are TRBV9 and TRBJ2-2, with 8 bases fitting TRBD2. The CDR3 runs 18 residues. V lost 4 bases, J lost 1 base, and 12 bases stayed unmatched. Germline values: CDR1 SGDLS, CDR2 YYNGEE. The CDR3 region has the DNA TGTGCCAGCAGCCCCGGGGAGCGGGGGTACGGGAACACCGGGGAGCTGTTTTTT. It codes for CASSPGERGYGNTGELFF.

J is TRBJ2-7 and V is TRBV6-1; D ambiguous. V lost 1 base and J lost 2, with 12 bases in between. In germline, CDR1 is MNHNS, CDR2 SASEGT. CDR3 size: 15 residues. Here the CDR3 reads CASSEDETIPYEQYF. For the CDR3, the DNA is TGTGCCAGCAGTGAAGACGAGACAATCCCCTACGAGCAGTACTTC.

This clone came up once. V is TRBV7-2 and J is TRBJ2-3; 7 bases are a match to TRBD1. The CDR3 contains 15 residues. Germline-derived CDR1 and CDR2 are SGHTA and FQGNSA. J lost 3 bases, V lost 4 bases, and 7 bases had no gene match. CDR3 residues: CASSYGTANTDTQYF. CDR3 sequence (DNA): TGTGCCAGCAGCTACGGGACAGCAAATACAGATACGCAGTATTTT.